These T cell receptor beta chains were read from a single sample in a study of T-cell reconstitution after alpha-beta-depleted transplantation in children. MiXCR, applied by TCRdb to the PCR reads, yields one record per CDR3 protein. Of about 980,000 distinct CDR3 sequences detected, roughly 31% appear once; the ten largest clones hold over 25%. The sample consisted of PBMCs, mostly from graft donor cells, taken 360 days after TCRalphabeta/CD19-depleted stem cell transplant. The receptors here all came from a boy younger than two who had a stem cell transplant for SCID, so the T cells may come from the graft donor. The CDR3 runs from the conserved cysteine through the conserved F or W. Fields, in order: clone size, D gene, J gene, V gene, CDR3 DNA, CDR3 protein. The D gene is left open where the match is weak. A row's size may be missing; if present it is once, few, many or a size class.

many TRBD2 TRBJ2-3 TRBV7-2 TGTGCCAGCAGCTTAGGGGGGGGTTTTTACACAGATACGCAGTATTTT CASSLGGGFYTDTQYF
- - TRBJ2-4 TRBV5-1 TGCGCCAGCAGCTTGGCCGGACTTACAGGAAACATTCAGTACTTC CASSLAGLTGNIQYF
- - TRBJ2-7 TRBV21-1 TGTGCCAGCAGCAAAGTAGAGGGTACAAGCTCCTACGAGCAGTACTTC CASSKVEGTSSYEQYF
few TRBD2 TRBJ2-3 TRBV6-1 TGTGCCAGCAGTGAATGGTTTGGCGGGGGGGCGGCAGATACGCAGTATTTT CASSEWFGGGAADTQYF
- - TRBJ1-1 TRBV4-1 TGCGCCAGCAGCGGATGGCGGGTAGGAACTGAAGCTTTCTTT CASSGWRVGTEAFF
- TRBD1 TRBJ2-7 TRBV2 TGTGCCAGCAGATCGGGACAGGGAGGGTACGAGCAGTACTTC CASRSGQGGYEQYF
- TRBD1 TRBJ2-7 TRBV24-1 TGTGCCACCGGGACAGGAACCTCCTACGAGCAGTACTTC CATGTGTSYEQYF
- - TRBJ2-1 TRBV6-2/TRBV6-3 TGTGCCAGCAGTATCACGACCCCGGGGAATGAGCAGTTCTTC CASSITTPGNEQFF
- - TRBJ2-7 TRBV30 TGTGCCTGTGTGCCTCCCTACGAGCAGTACTTC CACVPPYEQYF
- - TRBJ1-3 TRBV12-3/TRBV12-4 TGTGCCAGCAGGACGGGGCAGACGGGAAACACCATATATTTT CASRTGQTGNTIYF